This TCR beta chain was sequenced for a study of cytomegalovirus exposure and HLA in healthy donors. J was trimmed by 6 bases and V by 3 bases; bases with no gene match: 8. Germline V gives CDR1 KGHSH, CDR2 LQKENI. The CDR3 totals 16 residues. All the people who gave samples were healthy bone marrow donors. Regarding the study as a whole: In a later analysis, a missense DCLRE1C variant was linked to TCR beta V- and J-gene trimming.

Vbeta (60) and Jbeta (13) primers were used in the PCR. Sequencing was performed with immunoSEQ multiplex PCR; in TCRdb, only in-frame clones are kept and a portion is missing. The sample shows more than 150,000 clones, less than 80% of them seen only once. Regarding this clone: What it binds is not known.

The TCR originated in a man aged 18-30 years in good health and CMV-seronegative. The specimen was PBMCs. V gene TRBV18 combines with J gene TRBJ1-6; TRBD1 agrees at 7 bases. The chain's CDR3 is CASSPPGAGGNSPLHF. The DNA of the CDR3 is TGTGCCAGCTCACCGCCCGGGGCAGGGGGTAATTCACCCCTCCACTTT.